Listed here are 11 T cell receptor beta chains from one sample, sequenced in a study of OX40 agonist ivuxolimab in advanced cancers. Sequenced by immunoSEQ multiplex PCR; TCRdb stores in-frame clones only, minus some. The table lists 85,000 to 90,000 clones, around 90% of them singletons. Sample: CD4+ or CD8+ T cells sorted from blood, taken in a trial of the OX40 agonist ivuxolimab. Source of these receptors: an adult with an advanced solid tumor such as melanoma, head and neck, liver or kidney cancer.

The chain links TRBV5-1 to TRBJ2-7; 9 nucleotides line up with TRBD2. The CDR3 extends over 14 amino acids. Germline trimming cut 0 bases from V and 7 bases from J; bases unmatched to any gene: 5. The V gene's germline CDR1 is SGHRS and CDR2 YFSETQ. This CDR3 is CASSLGVAGEEQYF. The CDR3, as DNA: TGCGCCAGCAGCTTGGGGGTAGCGGGAGAAGAGCAGTACTTC.

The chain carries TRBV7-9 and TRBJ1-1; D unclear. Trimming removed 2 bases at V and 2 bases at J, with 15 bases between. The CDR3 sequence is 16 residues long. CDR1 SEHNR and CDR2 FQNEAQ come from the germline V gene (reference sequence). CDR3: CASSLTTVTTNTEAFF. The CDR3 nucleotides read TGTGCCAGCAGCTTAACGACGGTAACTACAAACACTGAAGCTTTCTTT.

The J gene is TRBJ2-1, the V gene TRBV29-1, with D tentatively TRBD2 (5 bases). The ends were cut back, 1 base at V and 2 bases at J, with 9 bases in the middle. Germline CDR1 reads SQVTM; CDR2 reads ANQGSEA. This CDR3 contains 14 residues. In DNA form, the CDR3 reads TGCAGCGTTGAAGGGGGAGTCCCCTACAATGAGCAGTTCTTC. It is translated as CSVEGGVPYNEQFF.

This sequence joins TRBV28 and TRBJ2-7, with D perhaps matching TRBD1 (6 bases). The CDR3 is 14 residues long. Trimming left V 7 bases short and J 6 bases short, with 19 bases between. Germline lookup yields CDR1 MDHEN and CDR2 SYDVKM. The CDR3 loop is CASNKPGARGEQYF. CDR3 coding DNA: TGTGCCAGCAACAAACCAGGGGCCCGAGGCGAGCAGTACTTC.

J is TRBJ2-5 and V is TRBV25-1, with 10 bases lining up with TRBD1. The CDR3 length is 13 residues. Germline V CDR1 and CDR2: MGHDK, SYGVNS. Trimming cost V 5 bases and J 7 bases; bases outside gene matches: 4. The CDR3 DNA follows: TGTGCCAGCAGTAACCGGGACAGGGGGACCCAGTACTTC. Translation: CASSNRDRGTQYF.

The rearrangement links TRBV5-4 to TRBJ2-1; 8 bases line up with TRBD1. V shed 4 bases and J 0 bases; nucleotides not matched to a gene: 6. The CDR3 length is 16 residues. Germline loops: CDR1 SGHNT, CDR2 YYREEE (reference sequence). The CDR3 sequence is CASSPGDRSSYNEQFF. CDR3 nucleotide sequence: TGTGCCAGCAGCCCCGGGGACAGGAGCTCCTACAATGAGCAGTTCTTC. Full variable domain (outside the CDR3, taken from reference TRBV5-4 and TRBJ2-1): ETGVTQSPTHLIKTRGQQVTLRCSSQSGHNTVSWYQQALGQGPQFIFQYYREEENGRGNFPPRFSGLQFPNYSSELNVNALELDDSALYLCASSPGDRSSYNEQFFGPGTRLTVL.

This clone came up a few times. CDR3 sequence (DNA): TGTGCCAGCAGCCCTGAACAGGGCGTGAACACTGAAGCTTTCTTT. As protein: CASSPEQGVNTEAFF. This chain connects TRBV9 to TRBJ1-1; the D gene is possibly TRBD1 (6 bases). V lost 4 bases, J lost 0 bases, and 13 bases lay in between. The CDR3 is 15 amino acids. Germline CDR1 SGDLS, CDR2 YYNGEE.

CDR3 residues: CASSYSNWQYF. CDR3 coding DNA: TGTGCCAGCAGTTACTCGAACTGGCAGTACTTC. V and J are TRBV6-5 and TRBJ2-7; no firm D call. This CDR3 has 11 amino acids. CDR1 and CDR2 (germline): MNHEY, SVGAGI. Trimming took off 0 bases at V and 9 bases at J, with 6 bases between the two ends.

The V gene is TRBV4-3, the J gene TRBJ2-3, with 9 bases lining up with TRBD2. Germline lookup yields CDR1 LGHNA and CDR2 YSLEER. V shed 1 base, J shed 6 bases, and the junction held 8 bases outside the gene matches. The CDR3 spans 16 residues. The CDR3 DNA sequence: TGCGCCAGCAGCCAAGGGGCGGGAGGGCGTGGCGATACGCAGTATTTT. The encoded protein is CASSQGAGGRGDTQYF.

The chain combines TRBV28 with TRBJ2-3, with D unresolved. The CDR3 is 11 amino acids. Trimming pared 10 bases from V and 7 bases from J, leaving 12 bases between. Germline V lookup: CDR1 MDHEN, CDR2 SYDVKM. This chain's CDR3 is CATRRLNTQYF. The CDR3 DNA sequence: TGTGCCACTCGTCGATTAAATACGCAGTATTTT.

This clone was detected only once. This sequence joins TRBV28 and TRBJ2-4; no definite D call. The length of the CDR3 is 13 residues. Germline lookup yields CDR1 MDHEN and CDR2 SYDVKM. Trimming took 8 bases from V and 11 from J, leaving 19 bases between them. The CDR3 DNA follows: TGTGCCAGCTCCTGGTCATCCCTCCGGGTTCAGTACTTC. It is translated as CASSWSSLRVQYF.